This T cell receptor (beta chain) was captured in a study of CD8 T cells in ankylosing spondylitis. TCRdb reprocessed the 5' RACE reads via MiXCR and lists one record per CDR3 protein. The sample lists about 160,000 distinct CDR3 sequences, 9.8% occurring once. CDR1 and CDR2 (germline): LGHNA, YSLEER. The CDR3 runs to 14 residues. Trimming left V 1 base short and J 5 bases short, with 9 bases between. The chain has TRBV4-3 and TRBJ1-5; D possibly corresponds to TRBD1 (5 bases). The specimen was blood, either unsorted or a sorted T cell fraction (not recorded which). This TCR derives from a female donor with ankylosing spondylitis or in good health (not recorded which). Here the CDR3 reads CASSQGTTDQPQHF. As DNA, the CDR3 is TGCGCCAGCAGCCAAGGGACAACCGATCAGCCCCAGCATTTT.